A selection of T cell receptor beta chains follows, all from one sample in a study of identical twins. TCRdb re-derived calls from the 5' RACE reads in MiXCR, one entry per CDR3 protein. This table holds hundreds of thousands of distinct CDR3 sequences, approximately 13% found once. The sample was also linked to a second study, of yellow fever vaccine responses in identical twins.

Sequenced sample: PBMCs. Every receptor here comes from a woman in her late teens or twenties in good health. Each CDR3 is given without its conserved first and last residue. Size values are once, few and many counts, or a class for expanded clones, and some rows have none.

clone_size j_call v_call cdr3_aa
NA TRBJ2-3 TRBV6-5 ASSYSRLAATDTQY
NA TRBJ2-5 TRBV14 ASSQDVGTIKETQY
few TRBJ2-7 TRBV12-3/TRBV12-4 ASQPGLVSEQY
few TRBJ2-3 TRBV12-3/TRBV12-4 ASRKLAGVTDTQY
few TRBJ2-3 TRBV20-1 SARARTRRTDTQY
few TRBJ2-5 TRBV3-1 ASSPSRDSLGTQY
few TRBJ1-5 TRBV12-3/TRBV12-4 ASSLIPAGSNQPQH
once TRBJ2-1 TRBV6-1 ASSVFDSTNKQF
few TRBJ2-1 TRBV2 ASSRTSGGTNIYNEQF
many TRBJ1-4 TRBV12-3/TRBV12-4 ASSLAGATNEKLF
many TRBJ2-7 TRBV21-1 ASSKDWRSPYEQY
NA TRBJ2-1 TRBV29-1 SVEGRGRGSINEQF
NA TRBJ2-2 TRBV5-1 ASSQEQAGGELF
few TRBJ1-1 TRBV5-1 ASSVETGGITEAF
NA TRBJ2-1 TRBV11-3 ASSLEGTGNEQF
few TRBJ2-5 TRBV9 ASSSSVGRLQSRETQY
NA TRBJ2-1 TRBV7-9 ASSDGSQNEQF
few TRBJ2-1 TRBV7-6 ASSLTSSTYNEQF
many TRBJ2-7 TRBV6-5 ATRSSYEQY
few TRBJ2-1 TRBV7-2 ASRDGGGAYNEQF
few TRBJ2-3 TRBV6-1 ASSAPTSGVVTDTQY
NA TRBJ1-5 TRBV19 ASSVRTGTNQPQH
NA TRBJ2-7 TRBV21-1 ASSKVWVPGRFEQY
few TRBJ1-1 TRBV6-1 ASRLRGRGGNTEAF
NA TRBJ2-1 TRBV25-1 ASSRWGSGYNEQF
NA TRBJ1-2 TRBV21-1 ASSKRQGTRAYGYT
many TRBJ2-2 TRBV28 ASRQRGGRTGELF
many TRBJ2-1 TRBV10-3 AVSGQGIIGGEQF
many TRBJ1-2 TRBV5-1 ASSSTGGPNYGYT
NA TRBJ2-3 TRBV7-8 ASSLVSGGGPSTDTQY
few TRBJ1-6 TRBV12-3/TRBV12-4 ASSLRGENSPLH
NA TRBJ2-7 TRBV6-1 ASSPGWEGYEQY
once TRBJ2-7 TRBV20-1 SAAGTSGSYEQY
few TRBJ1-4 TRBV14 ASSQGRGTIATNEKLF
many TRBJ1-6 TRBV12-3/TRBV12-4 ASSRGGGPLH
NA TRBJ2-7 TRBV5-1 ASSFVLAGQNEQY
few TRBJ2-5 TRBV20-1 SANSRDSPGTETQY
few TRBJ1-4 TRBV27 ASSADRRNEKLF
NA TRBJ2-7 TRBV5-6 ASSLFPYYEQY
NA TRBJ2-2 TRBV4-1 ASSQAQQGLVTGELF
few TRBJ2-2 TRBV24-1 ATSENTGELF
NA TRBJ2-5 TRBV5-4 ASSLVLSETQY
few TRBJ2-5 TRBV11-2 ASSPTSTQETQY
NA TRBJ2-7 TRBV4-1 ASSQPRTRRGEQY
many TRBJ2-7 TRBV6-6 ASRLTGGSNEQY
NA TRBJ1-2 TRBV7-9 ASSPTAKNYGYT
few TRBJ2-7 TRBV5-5 ASSWIAGENEQY
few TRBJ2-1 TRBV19 ASSIGFTNEQF
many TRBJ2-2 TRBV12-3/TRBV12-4 AFSFGPSYGTRDTGELF
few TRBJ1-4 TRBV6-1 ASTWTGGGEKLF
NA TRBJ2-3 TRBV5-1 ASSLIRDRVVPDTQY